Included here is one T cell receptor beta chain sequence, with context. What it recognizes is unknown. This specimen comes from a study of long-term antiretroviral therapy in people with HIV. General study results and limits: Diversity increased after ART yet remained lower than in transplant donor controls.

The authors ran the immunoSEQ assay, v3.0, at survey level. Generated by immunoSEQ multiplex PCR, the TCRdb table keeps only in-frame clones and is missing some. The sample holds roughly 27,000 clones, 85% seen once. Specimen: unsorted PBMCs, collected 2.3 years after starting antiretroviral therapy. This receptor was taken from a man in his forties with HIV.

The CDR3, as DNA: TGTGCCAGCAGTGAATATGGGGGTGAGCAGTTCTTC. This translates into CASSEYGGEQFF. The V call is TRBV25-1, the J call TRBJ2-1; D may match TRBD1 or TRBD2 (5 bases each). The length of the CDR3 is 12 residues. In germline, CDR1 is MGHDK, CDR2 SYGVNS. Trimming removed 0 bases at V and 9 bases at J, with 6 bases between.